Listed below are T cell receptor beta chains from one sample, sequenced in a study of beta chain features in type 1 diabetes. Assay: immunoSEQ multiplex PCR; the TCRdb copy retains only in-frame clones and omits some. This table has fewer than 350,000 clones, 15% appearing once. Sample: naive CD4+ T cells from blood. These receptors all stem from a man younger than 35 with type 1 diabetes. Both conserved end residues are part of each CDR3. D genes are given only for firm matches. Where a row states a size, it is once, few, many or the class of an expanded clone; other rows omit it.

size: few; D: TRBD2; V: TRBV2; J: TRBJ2-1; DNA: TGTGCCAGCAGTGGGGCTAGCGGGAGCCTCTCCTACAATGAGCAGTTCTTC; CDR3: CASSGASGSLSYNEQFF
size: NA; D: TRBD2; V: TRBV10-3; J: TRBJ2-7; DNA: TGTGCCATTTTAGCGGGAGTGGGATACGAGCAGTACTTC; CDR3: CAILAGVGYEQYF
size: NA; D: NA; V: TRBV6-1; J: TRBJ1-2; DNA: TGTGCCAGCAGTGGGGGGACACTTGACTATGGCTACACCTTC; CDR3: CASSGGTLDYGYTF
size: few; D: NA; V: TRBV10-3; J: TRBJ2-5; DNA: TGTGCCATCAGTGGAGGGAGACGCGAAGAGACCCAGTACTTC; CDR3: CAISGGRREETQYF
size: NA; D: NA; V: TRBV29-1; J: TRBJ1-5; DNA: TGCAGCGTTGCCACAGGGAGCAATCAGCCCCAGCATTTT; CDR3: CSVATGSNQPQHF
size: NA; D: NA; V: TRBV15; J: TRBJ1-3; DNA: TGTGCCACCAGCAAAACCGGAGTTGGGGGAAACACCATATATTTT; CDR3: CATSKTGVGGNTIYF
size: NA; D: TRBD1; V: TRBV28; J: TRBJ2-2; DNA: TGTGCCAGCAGTTCAAGGGGGCTCACCGGGGAGCTGTTTTTT; CDR3: CASSSRGLTGELFF
size: few; D: NA; V: TRBV27; J: TRBJ1-1; DNA: TGTGCCAGCAGTCAGACAGTATTCTTTGAAGCTTTCTTT; CDR3: CASSQTVFFEAFF
size: few; D: TRBD2; V: TRBV2; J: TRBJ2-1; DNA: TGTGCCAGCAGTGTCGGCAGCGGGAGGGCCAGGAATGAGCAGTTCTTC; CDR3: CASSVGSGRARNEQFF
size: NA; D: NA; V: TRBV6-1; J: TRBJ1-5; DNA: TGTGCCAGCAGTGAACCCCCCAGGGAACATCAGCCCCAGCATTTT; CDR3: CASSEPPREHQPQHF
size: NA; D: TRBD1; V: TRBV6-1; J: TRBJ2-7; DNA: TGTGCCAGCAGTCTCCTTGAGGGGGCCGGGGAGCAGTACTTC; CDR3: CASSLLEGAGEQYF
size: NA; D: NA; V: TRBV7-2; J: TRBJ1-1; DNA: TGTGCCAGCACCCCTCGTCCCACTGAAGCTTTCTTT; CDR3: CASTPRPTEAFF
size: once; D: TRBD1; V: TRBV5-1; J: TRBJ2-7; DNA: TGCGCCAGCAGCTTGGAGACAGGGGGAGCCTCCTACGAGCAGTACTTC; CDR3: CASSLETGGASYEQYF
size: NA; D: NA; V: TRBV7-2; J: TRBJ1-5; DNA: TGTGCCAGCAGCTGGGTACAGGGTACCAATCAGCCCCAGCATTTT; CDR3: CASSWVQGTNQPQHF
size: NA; D: NA; V: TRBV2; J: TRBJ1-1; DNA: TGTGCCAGCAGCTACGGGGGTAAGGTCGCTTTCTTT; CDR3: CASSYGGKVAFF
size: NA; D: TRBD1; V: TRBV7-2; J: TRBJ1-5; DNA: TGTGCCAGCAGCTTAGACAGGGGTAATCAGCCCCAGCATTTT; CDR3: CASSLDRGNQPQHF
size: NA; D: NA; V: TRBV9; J: TRBJ2-3; DNA: TGTGCCAGCAGCGGGAGACTAGCAGATACGCAGTATTTT; CDR3: CASSGRLADTQYF